The sequence of this T cell receptor (beta chain) was determined in a study of shared clonotypes between healthy human individuals. This clone was counted once. Profiled with immunoSEQ multiplex PCR; TCRdb holds only in-frame clones, not every one. Among fewer than 350,000 clones listed, more than 75% were seen once. The V gene's germline CDR1 is SQVTM and CDR2 ANQGSEA. The J segment lost 2 bases and the V segment lost 2 bases, leaving 9 bases of the junction unmatched. The CDR3 consists of 15 residues. The J gene is TRBJ2-7, the V gene TRBV29-1; TRBD1 matches at 7 bases. The specimen sequenced was memory CD8+ T cells sorted from blood. This sample's subset: CD45RO+ cells pooled with CCR7-negative TemRA cells. This TCR was sampled from a man younger than 35 in good health. The CDR3 sequence: CSVEHKQGRPYEQYF. For the CDR3, the DNA is TGCAGCGTTGAACATAAACAGGGGCGCCCCTACGAGCAGTACTTC.